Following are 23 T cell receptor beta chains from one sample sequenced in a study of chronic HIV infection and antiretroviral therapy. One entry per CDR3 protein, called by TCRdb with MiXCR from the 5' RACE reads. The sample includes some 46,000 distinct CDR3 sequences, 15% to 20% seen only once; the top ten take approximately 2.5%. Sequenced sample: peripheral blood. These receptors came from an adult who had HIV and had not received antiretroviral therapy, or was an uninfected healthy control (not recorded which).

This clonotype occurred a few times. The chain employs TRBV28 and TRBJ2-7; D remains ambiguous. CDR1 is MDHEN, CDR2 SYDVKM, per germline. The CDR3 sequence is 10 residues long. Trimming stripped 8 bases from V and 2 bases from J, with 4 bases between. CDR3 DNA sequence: TGTGCCAGCTCAACCTACGAGCAGTACTTC. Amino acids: CASSTYEQYF.

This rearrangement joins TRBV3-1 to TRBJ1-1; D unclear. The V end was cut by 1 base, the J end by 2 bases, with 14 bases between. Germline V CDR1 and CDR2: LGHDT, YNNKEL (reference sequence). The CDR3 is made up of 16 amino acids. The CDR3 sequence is CASSQASERGNTEAFF. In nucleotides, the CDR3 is TGTGCCAGCAGCCAAGCATCAGAGCGGGGAAACACTGAAGCTTTCTTT.

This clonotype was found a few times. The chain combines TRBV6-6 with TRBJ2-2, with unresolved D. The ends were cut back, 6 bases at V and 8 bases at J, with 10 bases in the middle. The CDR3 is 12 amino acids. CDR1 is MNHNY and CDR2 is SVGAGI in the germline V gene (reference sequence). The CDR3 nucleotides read TGTGCCAGCAGCCCCACCGGGGGGGAGCTGTTTTTT. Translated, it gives CASSPTGGELFF.

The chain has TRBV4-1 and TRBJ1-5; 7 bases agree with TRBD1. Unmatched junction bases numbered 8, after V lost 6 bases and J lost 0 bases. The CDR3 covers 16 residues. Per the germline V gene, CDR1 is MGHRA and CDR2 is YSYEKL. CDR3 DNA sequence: TGCGCCAGCAGTCCCGGGGACAGTAATAGCAATCAGCCCCAGCATTTT. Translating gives CASSPGDSNSNQPQHF.

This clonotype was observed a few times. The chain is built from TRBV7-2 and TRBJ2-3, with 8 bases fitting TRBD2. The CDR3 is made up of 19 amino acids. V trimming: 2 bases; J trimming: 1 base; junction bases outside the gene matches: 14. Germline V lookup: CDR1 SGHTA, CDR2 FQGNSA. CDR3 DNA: TGTGCCAGCAGCTTAATGGCTGTGGGACTAGTTAAAGGCACAGATACGCAGTATTTT. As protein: CASSLMAVGLVKGTDTQYF.

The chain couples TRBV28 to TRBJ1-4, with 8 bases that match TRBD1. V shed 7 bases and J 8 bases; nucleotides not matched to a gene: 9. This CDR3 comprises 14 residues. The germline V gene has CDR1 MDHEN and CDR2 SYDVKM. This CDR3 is CASTVDRVEEKLFF. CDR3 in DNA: TGTGCCAGCACCGTGGACAGGGTGGAAGAAAAACTGTTTTTT.

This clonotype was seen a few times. In nucleotides, the CDR3 is TGTGCCAGCAGCGGGCACAACACTGAAGCTTTCTTT. This sequence encodes CASSGHNTEAFF. The gene calls are TRBV11-1 and TRBJ1-1; no clear D gene. The germline V gene encodes CDR1 SGHAT and CDR2 FQDESV (reference sequence). V gave up 5 bases and J gave up 2 bases, with 6 bases separating them. This CDR3 is built from 12 residues.

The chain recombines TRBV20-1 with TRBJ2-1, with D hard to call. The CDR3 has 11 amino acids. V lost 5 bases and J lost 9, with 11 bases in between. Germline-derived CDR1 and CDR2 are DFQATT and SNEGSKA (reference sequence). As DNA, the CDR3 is TGCAGTGCTCCATCCCCGGGTGAGCAGTTCTTC. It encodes CSAPSPGEQFF.

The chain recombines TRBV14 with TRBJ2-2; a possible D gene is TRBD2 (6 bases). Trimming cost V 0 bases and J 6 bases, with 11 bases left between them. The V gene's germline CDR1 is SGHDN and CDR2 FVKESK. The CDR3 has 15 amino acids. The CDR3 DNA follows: TGTGCCAGCAGCCAAGACATTTGGGGGGCCGGGGAGCTGTTTTTT. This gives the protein CASSQDIWGAGELFF.

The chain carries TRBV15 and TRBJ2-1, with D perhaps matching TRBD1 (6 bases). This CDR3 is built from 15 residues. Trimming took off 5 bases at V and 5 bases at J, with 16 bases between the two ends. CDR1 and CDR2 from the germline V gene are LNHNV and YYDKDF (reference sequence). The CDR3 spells CATSVRDTQDNEQFF. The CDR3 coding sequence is TGTGCCACCAGCGTCCGGGACACCCAGGACAATGAGCAGTTCTTC.

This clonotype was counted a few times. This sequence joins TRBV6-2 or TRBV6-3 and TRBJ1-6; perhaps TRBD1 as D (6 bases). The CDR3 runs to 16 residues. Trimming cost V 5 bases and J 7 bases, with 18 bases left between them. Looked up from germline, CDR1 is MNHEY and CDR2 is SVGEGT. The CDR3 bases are TGTGCCAGCAGTCCCGACAGGACGGTAAAGAATTCACCCCTCCACTTT. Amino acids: CASSPDRTVKNSPLHF.

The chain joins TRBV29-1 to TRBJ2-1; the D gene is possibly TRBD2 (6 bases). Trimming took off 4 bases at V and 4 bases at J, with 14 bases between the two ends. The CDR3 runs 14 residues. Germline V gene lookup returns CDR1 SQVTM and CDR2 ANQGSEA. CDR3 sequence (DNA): TGCAGCGTTGTGCTGCGGGAACTTTACAATGAGCAGTTCTTC. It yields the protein CSVVLRELYNEQFF.

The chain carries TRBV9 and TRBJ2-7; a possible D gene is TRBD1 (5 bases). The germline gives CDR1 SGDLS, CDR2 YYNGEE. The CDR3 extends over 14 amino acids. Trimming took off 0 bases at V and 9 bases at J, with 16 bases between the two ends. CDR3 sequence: CASSVGPREERQYF. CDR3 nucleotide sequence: TGTGCCAGCAGCGTAGGCCCCAGGGAAGAAAGGCAGTACTTC.

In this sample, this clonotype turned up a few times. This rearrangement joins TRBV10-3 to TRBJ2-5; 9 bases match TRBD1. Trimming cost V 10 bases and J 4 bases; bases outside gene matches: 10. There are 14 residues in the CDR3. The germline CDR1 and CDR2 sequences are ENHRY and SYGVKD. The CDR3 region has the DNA TGTGCCACCACAGGACAGGGGTTATCAGAGACCCAGTACTTC. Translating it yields CATTGQGLSETQYF.

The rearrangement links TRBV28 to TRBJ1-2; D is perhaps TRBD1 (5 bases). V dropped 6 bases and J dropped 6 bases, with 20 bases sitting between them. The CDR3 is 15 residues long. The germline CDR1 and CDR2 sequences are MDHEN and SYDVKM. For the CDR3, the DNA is TGTGCCAGCAGCATAGGGGCAGGAATCCTACATGGCTACACCTTC. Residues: CASSIGAGILHGYTF.

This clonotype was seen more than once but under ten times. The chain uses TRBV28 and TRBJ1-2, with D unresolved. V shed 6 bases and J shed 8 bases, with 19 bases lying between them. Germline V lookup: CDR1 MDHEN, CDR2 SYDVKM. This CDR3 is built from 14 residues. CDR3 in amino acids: CASRVVGNFEGYTF. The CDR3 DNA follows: TGTGCCAGCAGGGTAGTAGGGAACTTCGAGGGCTACACCTTC.

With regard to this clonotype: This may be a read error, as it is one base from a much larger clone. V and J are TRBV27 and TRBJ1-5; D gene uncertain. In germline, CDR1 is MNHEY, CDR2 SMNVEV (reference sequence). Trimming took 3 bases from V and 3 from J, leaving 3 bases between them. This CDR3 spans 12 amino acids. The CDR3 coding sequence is TGTGCCAGCAGTTTTAACAATCAGCCCCAGCATTTT. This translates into CASSFNNQPQHF.

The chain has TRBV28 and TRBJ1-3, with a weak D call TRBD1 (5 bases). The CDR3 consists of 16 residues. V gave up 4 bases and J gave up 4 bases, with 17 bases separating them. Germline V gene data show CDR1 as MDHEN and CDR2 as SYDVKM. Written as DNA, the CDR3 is TGTGCCAGCAGTTCCCCCTCAGGGTTGGTGGGAAACACCATATATTTT. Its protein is CASSSPSGLVGNTIYF.

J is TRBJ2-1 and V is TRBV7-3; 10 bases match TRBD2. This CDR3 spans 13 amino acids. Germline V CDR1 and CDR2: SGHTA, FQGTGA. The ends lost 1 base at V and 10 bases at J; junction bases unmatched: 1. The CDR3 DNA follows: TGTGCCAGCAGCTTAATAGCGGGAGGCGAGCAGTTCTTC. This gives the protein CASSLIAGGEQFF.

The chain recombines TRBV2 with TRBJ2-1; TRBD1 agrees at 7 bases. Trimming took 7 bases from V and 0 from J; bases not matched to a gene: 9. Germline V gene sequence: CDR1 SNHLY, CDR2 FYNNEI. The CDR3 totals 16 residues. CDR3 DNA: TGTGCCAGCACCCCCCAGACAGGGACCTCCTACAATGAGCAGTTCTTC. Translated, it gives CASTPQTGTSYNEQFF.

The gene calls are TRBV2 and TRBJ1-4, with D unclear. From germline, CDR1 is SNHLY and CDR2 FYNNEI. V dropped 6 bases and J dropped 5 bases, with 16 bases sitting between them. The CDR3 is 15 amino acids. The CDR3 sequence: CASSNSGNWNEKLFF. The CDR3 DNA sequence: TGTGCCAGCAGCAATTCCGGGAACTGGAATGAAAAACTGTTTTTT. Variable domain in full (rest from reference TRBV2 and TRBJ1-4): EPEVTQTPSHQVTQMGQEVILRCVPISNHLYFYWYRQILGQKVEFLVSFYNNEISEKSEIFDDQFSVERPDGSNFTLKIRSTKLEDSAMYFCASSNSGNWNEKLFFGSGTQLSVL.

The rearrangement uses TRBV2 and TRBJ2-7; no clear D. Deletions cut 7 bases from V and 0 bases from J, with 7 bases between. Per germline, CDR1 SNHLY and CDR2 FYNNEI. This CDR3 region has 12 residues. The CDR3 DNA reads TGTGCCAGCACGGCGGACTCCTACGAGCAGTACTTC. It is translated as CASTADSYEQYF. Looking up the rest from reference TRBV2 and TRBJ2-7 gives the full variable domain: EPEVTQTPSHQVTQMGQEVILRCVPISNHLYFYWYRQILGQKVEFLVSFYNNEISEKSEIFDDQFSVERPDGSNFTLKIRSTKLEDSAMYFCASTADSYEQYFGPGTRLTVT.

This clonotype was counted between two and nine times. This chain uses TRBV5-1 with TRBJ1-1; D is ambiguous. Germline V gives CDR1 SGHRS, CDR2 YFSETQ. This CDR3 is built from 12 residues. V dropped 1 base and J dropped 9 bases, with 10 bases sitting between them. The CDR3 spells CASSLPSPQAFF. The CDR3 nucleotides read TGCGCCAGCAGCTTGCCCAGTCCCCAAGCTTTCTTT.